This T cell receptor beta chain was sequenced during a study of cytomegalovirus exposure and HLA in healthy donors (dated by TCRdb to about 2017). At the level of the whole study: A later analysis indicated that the 130 or so validation repertoires were generated on the platform also employed for the 700 or so repertoires of the first cohort. High-throughput TCR immunosequencing, statistical association of individual TCRs with disease status, and machine learning were combined to predict cytomegalovirus infection status. The aim of the study was to test whether cataloging public T cell receptors could identify signatures of past pathogen exposure. A separate validation cohort of roughly 130 different subjects was used in addition to the roughly 640-subject first cohort. Beyond this particular receptor, the publication reports: All 120 or so repertoires were used to score co-occurrence in the validation cohort in a later analysis, because that analysis had no HLA typing for the cohort. A few of the identified cytomegalovirus-associated TCR beta chains were confirmed in vitro to be specific for cytomegalovirus antigens. Subsequent analysis determined that TCRs grouped into clusters in the first cohort also showed a tendency toward co-occurrence across the approximately 110 validation repertoires, and 85% to 95% of cluster scores exceeded 0. In the study, around 150 TCR beta chains were listed as associated with cytomegalovirus. Most TCR sequences were seen in very few donors, while some public TCRs were found in many individuals. Cytomegalovirus status was reported to be diagnosed by the classifier with high specificity and sensitivity in both the original and validation cohorts. According to the authors, the approach could potentially be generalized to other disease states and immunological phenotypes.

The method behind the library was the immunoSEQ multiplex PCR assay. The published analysis was carried out like this. A statistical classification framework was developed to diagnose cytomegalovirus status using the catalog of TCR beta chain sequences. The clones in this table, taken by TCRdb from immuneACCESS, are in-frame only. Not every clone is retained; where verified, under half of the shortfall comes from an unresolved V gene, and the cause of the rest is unknown. V and J calls and clone size are given by that table; D and trimming were obtained from the DNA. The sample yields 200,000 or so clones; 70% to 90% were counted once. The top ten constitute around 5.4% of the sample. This clone was observed a few times. Its antigen target is currently unknown. No base quality information exists; no much larger clone differs at one position. Donors formed part of the validation cohort, which comprised about 120 subjects and was distinct from the first cohort of 666 subjects.

The trim is 4 bases for V and 7 bases for J, with a gap of 15 bases between the germline ends. The CDR3 runs 14 residues from the cysteine to the phenylalanine. Left in the record is the CDR3 DNA by itself, 42 bases read in frame from the first base. CDR1 and CDR2 were assigned from the germline V gene as SGHRS and YFSETQ. This sequence originates from a woman between 18 and 30 years old in good health and CMV-seronegative. The material sequenced was PBMCs. Recombination connected TRBV5-1 to TRBJ2-1, with TRBD2 tentatively as D gene (5 bases match). The CDR3 reads CASSPSGHSNEQFF. The DNA is as follows: TGCGCCAGCAGCCCCAGCGGCCACTCTAATGAGCAGTTCTTC.